This is a list of T cell receptor beta chains from one sample in a study of Graves' ophthalmopathy and Graves' hyperthyroidism. TCRdb processed the multiplex PCR reads anew with MiXCR; each CDR3 protein has one entry. The table has 650,000 to 900,000 distinct CDR3 sequences, 35% to 50% seen once. Input material: peripheral blood. These TCRs come from an adult man with Graves' ophthalmopathy. The CDR3 runs from the conserved cysteine through the conserved F or W. The D gene is left open where the match is weak.

j_gene	d_gene	v_gene	CDR3aa
TRBJ1-4	TRBD1	TRBV7-3	CASSLSKNRGTGEKLFF
TRBJ1-1	NA	TRBV29-1	CSVAPFNSLGNTEAFF
TRBJ2-2	NA	TRBV11-1	CASSLGFSSGELFF
TRBJ1-4	NA	TRBV19	CASRQEFNEKLFF
TRBJ1-5	TRBD1	TRBV6-1	CASRADRGGQPQHF
TRBJ1-6	NA	TRBV29-1	CSVRTNNSPLHF
TRBJ2-2	NA	TRBV7-9	CASSFRSDTGELFF
TRBJ2-7	NA	TRBV7-2	CASSLEGPEQYF
TRBJ1-2	TRBD1	TRBV2	CASRGQDYGYTF
TRBJ1-5	TRBD1	TRBV5-8	CASSLGRGRSNQPQHF
TRBJ2-7	NA	TRBV6-2/TRBV6-3	CASSWNTGSEQYF